This T cell receptor (beta chain) came from a study of blood T cell repertoires in COVID-19. Whole-study context: The analysed material was cDNA or gDNA that came from T cells, B-cell-depleted T cells, or PBMCs.

V gave up 5 bases and J gave up 1 base; unmatched junction bases: 5. This CDR3 region has 15 residues. Germline V CDR1 and CDR2: SGHAT, FQNNGV. The table came from immunoSEQ multiplex PCR; TCRdb's copy has only in-frame clones and leaves some out. This sample yields around 320,000 clones, of which roughly 89% are seen a single time; roughly 4.3% belongs to the top ten. This clonotype was sampled from a woman aged 18 to 35 with acute COVID-19. The chain recombines TRBV11-2 with TRBJ1-3; 7 bases are shared with TRBD1. Specimen: PBMCs or T cells enriched from blood (not recorded which). CDR3 in amino acids: CASSDLTGSGNTIYF. CDR3 nucleotide sequence: TGTGCCAGCAGCGACCTGACAGGGTCTGGAAACACCATATATTTT.